One sample yielded the 17 T cell receptor beta chains listed below, sequenced in a study of human T cells and chemical hapten exposure. The library put unique molecular identifiers onto individual cDNA molecules. TCRdb processed the reads anew with MiXCR; each CDR3 protein has one entry. The table shows some 260 distinct CDR3 sequences, with 50% to 70% occurring only once. Unfractionated whole blood was the source from which total RNA was extracted. Sequenced input: whole blood. The origin of the receptors is a human donor who had alopecia or was a healthy volunteer (not recorded which). Some clones in this sample may be carry-over from other donors' samples. This table probably holds off-target reads from a library built for another chain.

The chain couples TRBV11-2 to TRBJ2-1; 8 bases map to TRBD2. Germline CDR1 reads SGHAT; CDR2 reads FQNNGV. CDR3 length: 15 amino acids. V shed 7 bases, J shed 4 bases, and the junction held 9 bases outside the gene matches. The CDR3 DNA reads as TGTGCCAGCACCCAGACCCGGGGGGGATACAATGAGCAGTTCTTC. It yields the protein CASTQTRGGYNEQFF.

This clonotype appeared a single time. The chain joins TRBV28 to TRBJ2-7, with D unresolved. Germline values: CDR1 MDHEN, CDR2 SYDVKM. Deletions cut 3 bases from V and 3 bases from J, with 6 bases between. The CDR3 runs 12 residues. The CDR3 coding sequence is TGTGCCAGCAGTTTGGGCTTCTACGAGCAGTACTTC. This encodes CASSLGFYEQYF.

This clonotype appeared a few times. The rearrangement uses TRBV6-2 or TRBV6-3 and TRBJ2-5, with D hard to call. The length of the CDR3 is 14 residues. From germline, CDR1 is MNHEY and CDR2 SVGEGT. The ends were cut back, 2 bases at V and 0 bases at J, with 7 bases in the middle. CDR3 residues: CASSYASDQETQYF. The CDR3, as DNA: TGTGCCAGCAGTTACGCATCTGACCAAGAGACCCAGTACTTC.

The rearrangement uses TRBV3-1 and TRBJ2-6, with a tentative D call TRBD1 (7 bases). This CDR3 contains 17 residues. Germline CDR1 is LGHDT and CDR2 is YNNKEL (reference sequence). The V end lost 0 bases, the J end lost 2 bases, and 11 bases lay between the germline ends. The CDR3 DNA follows: TGTGCCAGCAGCCAAGAGGAGGGGGCGACTGGGGCCAACGTCCTGACTTTC. This sequence encodes CASSQEEGATGANVLTF.

The J gene is TRBJ1-2, the V gene TRBV6-2 or TRBV6-3; D gene unclear. Trimming pared 3 bases from V and 8 bases from J, leaving 10 bases between. Germline CDR1 and CDR2: MNHEY and SVGEGT. This CDR3 contains 12 residues. This chain's CDR3 is CASSYGGFGYTF. In DNA form, the CDR3 reads TGTGCCAGCAGTTATGGAGGTTTCGGCTACACCTTC.

V usage is TRBV6-1 and J usage is TRBJ2-7, with TRBD1 matching over 7 bases. The CDR3 has 13 residues. The V gene's germline CDR1 is MNHNS and CDR2 SASEGT. Trimming cost V 6 bases and J 2 bases; bases outside gene matches: 4. CDR3 in DNA: TGTGCCAGCAGCCGGGACAGAGCCTACGAGCAGTACTTC. This gives the protein CASSRDRAYEQYF.

For the CDR3, the DNA is TGTGCCAGCAGCTCCAGAGGTACTAGCGGGAGTAGCGATGAGCAGTTCTTC. This gives the protein CASSSRGTSGSSDEQFF. The rearrangement joins TRBV7-6 to TRBJ2-1; 11 nucleotides align to TRBD2. Germline CDR1 reads SGHVS; CDR2 reads FNYEAQ. The V gene end was trimmed by 4 bases and the J gene end by 8 bases; junction bases not matched to a gene: 13. The CDR3 loop spans 17 amino acids.

The chain couples TRBV30 to TRBJ2-1; 7 nucleotides agree with TRBD1. Losses at the gene ends were 1 base for V and 2 bases for J; bases not matched to a gene: 2. Germline assignment: CDR1 GTSNPN and CDR2 SVGIG (reference sequence). This CDR3 comprises 14 residues. The CDR3 sequence: CAWSAGTAYNEQFF. CDR3 bases: TGTGCCTGGAGTGCGGGGACAGCCTACAATGAGCAGTTCTTC. The variable domain in full, with the rest retrieved from reference TRBV30 and TRBJ2-1, is SQTIHQWPATLVQPVGSPLSLECTVEGTSNPNLYWYRQAAGRGLQLLFYSVGIGQISSEVPQNLSASRPQDRQFILSSKKLLLSDSGFYLCAWSAGTAYNEQFFGPGTRLTVL.

This clonotype occurred a few times. The gene calls are TRBV29-1 and TRBJ2-2; D may be TRBD1 or TRBD2 (5 bases each). The CDR3 spans 16 residues. Germline V gene lookup returns CDR1 SQVTM and CDR2 ANQGSEA. Trimming stripped 6 bases from V and 5 bases from J, with 22 bases between. The CDR3 nucleotides read TGCAGCGTCCAAACTTCCGGGGCCGCGCAGACCGGGGAGCTGTTTTTT. It specifies CSVQTSGAAQTGELFF.

The rearrangement uses TRBV20-1 and TRBJ2-5; D might be TRBD1 (5 bases). There are 13 residues in the CDR3. The V end lost 5 bases, the J end lost 2 bases, and 12 bases lay between the germline ends. Per germline, CDR1 DFQATT and CDR2 SNEGSKA (reference sequence). CDR3 amino acids: CSALGQLQETQYF. The CDR3 DNA reads as TGCAGTGCTTTGGGGCAGTTACAAGAGACCCAGTACTTC.

The gene calls are TRBV3-1 and TRBJ2-7; D remains ambiguous. Germline V gene lookup returns CDR1 LGHDT and CDR2 YNNKEL (reference sequence). Trimming took off 3 bases at V and 3 bases at J, with 9 bases between the two ends. CDR3 size: 13 residues. This chain's CDR3 is CASSQPPNYEQYF. For the CDR3, the DNA is TGTGCCAGCAGCCAGCCCCCAAACTACGAGCAGTACTTC.

There are a few counts of this clonotype. This rearrangement joins TRBV28 to TRBJ2-4; D possibly corresponds to TRBD2 (6 bases). V was cut by 4 bases and J by 6 bases, with 13 bases left in between. This CDR3 has 14 residues. Germline V CDR1 and CDR2: MDHEN, SYDVKM. In DNA form, the CDR3 reads TGTGCCAGCAGTTCCCCCGGGGGTGGAAACATTCAGTACTTC. Its protein product is CASSSPGGGNIQYF.

V usage is TRBV9 and J usage is TRBJ2-2; 8 nucleotides align to TRBD2. In germline, CDR1 is SGDLS, CDR2 YYNGEE. The CDR3 length is 16 residues. The junction had 5 bases not matched to a gene; V was cut back by 1 base and J by 3 bases. CDR3 amino acids: CASSVNPGGDTGELFF. CDR3 DNA sequence: TGTGCCAGCAGCGTAAATCCGGGAGGGGACACCGGGGAGCTGTTTTTT.

This clonotype turned up a few times. The chain employs TRBV5-4 and TRBJ2-5, with 9 positions matching TRBD2. Germline V lookup: CDR1 SGHNT, CDR2 YYREEE (reference sequence). Trimming at V came to 4 bases and at J to 3 bases, leaving 4 bases not matched to a gene. The CDR3 length is 14 residues. The CDR3 DNA sequence: TGTGCCAGCAGCGCAGCGGGGGGAGAAGAGACCCAGTACTTC. Encoded protein: CASSAAGGEETQYF.

This chain joins TRBV4-1 and TRBJ2-7, with no clear D. Trimming took 0 bases from V and 3 from J, leaving 12 bases between them. The CDR3 totals 15 residues. The germline gives CDR1 MGHRA, CDR2 YSYEKL. This CDR3 is CASSQDHTGLYEQYF. The DNA for the CDR3 is TGCGCCAGCAGCCAAGATCATACGGGTCTCTACGAGCAGTACTTC.

The rearrangement uses TRBV9 and TRBJ2-1; 13 bases map to TRBD2. Unmatched junction bases numbered 11, after V lost 3 bases and J lost 8 bases. This CDR3 has 17 residues. Germline CDR1 and CDR2: SGDLS and YYNGEE. CDR3 DNA sequence: TGTGCCAGCAGCGGAGCAAATGGACTAGCGGGAGTCGATGAGCAGTTCTTC. Protein product: CASSGANGLAGVDEQFF.

This clonotype was seen more than once but under ten times. This sequence joins TRBV4-1 and TRBJ2-3, with a possible D match to TRBD2 (6 bases). CDR3 size: 15 residues. The germline CDR1 and CDR2 sequences are MGHRA and YSYEKL. With 3 bases removed from V and 2 bases from J, the gap between germline ends came to 12 bases. The CDR3 region is CASSHIAGTTDTQYF. The DNA of the CDR3 is TGCGCCAGCAGCCATATTGCGGGAACCACAGATACGCAGTATTTT.